Shown below are 2 T cell receptor beta chains from a single sample sequenced in a study of blood T cell repertoires in COVID-19. Method: immunoSEQ multiplex PCR; TCRdb's copy keeps in-frame clones and lacks some. The data contain under 200,000 clones, 70% to 80% of them singletons. The sequencing input was peripheral blood. These receptors all stem from a woman aged 60 to 75 with COVID-19, enrolled during active disease.

V usage is TRBV4-1 and J usage is TRBJ1-6, with 9 bases matching TRBD1. This CDR3 has 16 amino acids. J was trimmed by 10 bases and V by 0 bases; bases with no gene match: 7. Germline lookup yields CDR1 MGHRA and CDR2 YSYEKL. In DNA form, the CDR3 reads TGCGCCAGCAGCCAAGAGGGGGGGACAGGGATCTCACCCCTCCACTTT. Its protein is CASSQEGGTGISPLHF.

This chain links TRBV6-1 with TRBJ1-1; a weak D match, TRBD1 (5 bases). The ends were cut back, 3 bases at V and 5 bases at J, with 10 bases in the middle. Germline lookup yields CDR1 MNHNS and CDR2 SASEGT. The CDR3 totals 13 residues. The DNA of the CDR3 is TGTGCCAGCAGTGATGGGACTAGAACTGAAGCTTTCTTT. This translates into CASSDGTRTEAFF.